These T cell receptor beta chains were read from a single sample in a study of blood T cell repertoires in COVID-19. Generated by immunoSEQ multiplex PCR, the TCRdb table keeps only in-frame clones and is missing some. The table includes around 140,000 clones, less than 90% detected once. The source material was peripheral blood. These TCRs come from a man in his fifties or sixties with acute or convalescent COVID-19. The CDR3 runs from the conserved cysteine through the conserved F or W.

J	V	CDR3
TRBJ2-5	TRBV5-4	CASSRDRGETQYF
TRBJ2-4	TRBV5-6	CASSSSLGDKNIQYF
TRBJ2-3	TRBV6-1	CASSEAYSTDTQYF